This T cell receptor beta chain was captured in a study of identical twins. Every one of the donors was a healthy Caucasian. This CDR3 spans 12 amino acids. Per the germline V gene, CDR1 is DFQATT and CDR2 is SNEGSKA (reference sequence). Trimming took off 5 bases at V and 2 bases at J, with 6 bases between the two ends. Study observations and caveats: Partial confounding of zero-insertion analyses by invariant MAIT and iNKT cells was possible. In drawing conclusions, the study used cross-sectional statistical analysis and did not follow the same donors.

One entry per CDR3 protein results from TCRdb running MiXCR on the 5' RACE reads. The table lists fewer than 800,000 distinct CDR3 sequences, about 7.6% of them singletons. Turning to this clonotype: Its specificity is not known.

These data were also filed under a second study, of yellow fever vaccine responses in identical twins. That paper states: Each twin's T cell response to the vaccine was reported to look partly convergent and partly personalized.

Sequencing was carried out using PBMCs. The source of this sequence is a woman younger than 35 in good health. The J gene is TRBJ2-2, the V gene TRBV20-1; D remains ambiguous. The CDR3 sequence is CSAHSNTGELFF. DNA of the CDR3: TGCAGTGCTCACAGCAACACCGGGGAGCTGTTTTTT.